Following are 11 T cell receptor beta chains from one sample sequenced in a study of T cell responses to AZD1222 COVID-19 vaccine. Clones were sequenced by immunoSEQ multiplex PCR, and TCRdb holds only the in-frame ones, with some missing. The sample includes 56,000 or so clones, 80% to 90% seen only once; the top ten take roughly 14%. The source material was peripheral blood, sampled on day 0 of AZD1222 vaccination. The receptors stem from an adult in good health.

This chain joins TRBV19 and TRBJ1-3; 8 bases align to TRBD1. The V segment lost 5 bases and the J segment 2 bases; nucleotides outside the gene matches: 8. Germline V gene lookup returns CDR1 LNHDA and CDR2 SQIVND (reference sequence). The CDR3 has 16 amino acids. The CDR3 loop is CASSASDRGAGNTIYF. The CDR3 region has the DNA TGTGCCAGTAGTGCCTCCGACAGGGGAGCTGGAAACACCATATATTTT. Drawing the rest from reference TRBV19 and TRBJ1-3, the complete variable domain is DGGITQSPKYLFRKEGQNVTLSCEQNLNHDAMYWYRQDPGQGLRLIYYSQIVNDFQKGDIAEGYSVSREKKESFPLTVTSAQKNPTAFYLCASSASDRGAGNTIYFGEGSWLTVV.

The chain employs TRBV5-1 and TRBJ1-1, with D perhaps TRBD1 (6 bases). V lost 5 bases to trimming and J lost 5 bases, with 16 bases between them. Per the germline V gene, CDR1 is SGHRS and CDR2 is YFSETQ. The CDR3 loop spans 14 amino acids. The CDR3 region is CASSLTGMRTEAFF. Written as DNA, the CDR3 is TGCGCCAGCAGTTTAACAGGGATGAGGACTGAAGCTTTCTTT.

The V gene is TRBV5-1, the J gene TRBJ1-2; D gene uncertain. V was trimmed by 4 bases and J by 5 bases, leaving 15 bases between them. This CDR3 spans 14 amino acids. CDR1 and CDR2 (germline): SGHRS, YFSETQ. The CDR3 loop reads CASSLTQSGYGYTF. The CDR3 DNA reads as TGCGCCAGCAGCCTGACCCAGAGTGGGTATGGCTACACCTTC.

The chain employs TRBV2 and TRBJ1-2; D gene uncertain. Germline V CDR1 and CDR2: SNHLY, FYNNEI. The V and J ends lost 4 bases and 2 bases respectively, with 11 bases between them. The CDR3 is made up of 14 amino acids. This CDR3 reads CASSATAVNYGYTF. DNA of the CDR3: TGTGCCAGCAGTGCGACGGCAGTCAACTATGGCTACACCTTC.

The V call is TRBV4-1, the J call TRBJ1-2; 7 nucleotides match TRBD1. This CDR3 comprises 14 residues. V was pared by 3 bases and J by 6 bases, with 7 bases of the junction left unmatched. Germline V gene lookup returns CDR1 MGHRA and CDR2 YSYEKL. CDR3 region: CASSHPGTANGYTF. The CDR3 region has the DNA TGCGCCAGCAGCCATCCCGGGACAGCAAATGGCTACACCTTC.

The rearrangement joins TRBV27 to TRBJ1-6; tentatively, D is TRBD1 (6 bases). V was trimmed by 6 bases and J by 10 bases, leaving 16 bases between them. CDR1 MNHEY and CDR2 SMNVEV come from the germline V gene (reference sequence). This CDR3 contains 14 residues. CDR3 sequence: CASRPTGSGSPLHF. The CDR3 DNA is TGTGCCAGCAGACCGACAGGATCGGGCTCACCCCTCCACTTT.

This chain uses TRBV7-8 with TRBJ2-1, with 9 bases lining up with TRBD2. Germline lookup yields CDR1 SGHVS and CDR2 FQNEAQ. Unmatched junction bases numbered 15, after V lost 5 bases and J lost 7 bases. This CDR3 is 17 amino acids long. Here the CDR3 DNA reads TGTGCCAGCAGCCCACGGGTAGGCGGGAGGGATGGAAATGAGCAGTTCTTC. Translating it yields CASSPRVGGRDGNEQFF.

The chain uses TRBV5-5 and TRBJ2-7; the match to TRBD2 covers 7 bases. CDR1 is SGHKS, CDR2 YYEKEE, per germline (reference sequence). The CDR3 contains 17 residues. Germline trimming cut 4 bases from V and 3 bases from J; bases unmatched to any gene: 16. The CDR3 coding sequence is TGTGCCAGCAGCCAACAGGACCTAGCGGAGTACTTCTACGAGCAGTACTTC. Translated: CASSQQDLAEYFYEQYF.

The chain employs TRBV7-2 and TRBJ1-2, with 11 positions matching TRBD1. The V and J ends lost 2 bases and 5 bases, in that order; junction bases with no gene match: 4. Germline V gene lookup returns CDR1 SGHTA and CDR2 FQGNSA. The CDR3 is 15 residues long. The CDR3 coding sequence is TGTGCCAGCAGCTTACACGGACAGGGGGCGTATGGCTACACCTTC. Protein product: CASSLHGQGAYGYTF.

This clone appeared a single time. The chain joins TRBV27 to TRBJ2-1, with D unresolved. Between the trimmed V and J ends, which lost 5 bases and 2 bases, there was a span of 10 bases. The CDR3 loop spans 14 amino acids. CDR1 is MNHEY, CDR2 SMNVEV, per germline (reference sequence). The CDR3 loop reads CASSPRTPYNEQFF. The DNA for the CDR3 is TGTGCCAGCAGTCCCCGAACCCCCTACAATGAGCAGTTCTTC.

The rearrangement joins TRBV27 to TRBJ1-2; no clear D gene. The V gene's germline CDR1 is MNHEY and CDR2 SMNVEV (reference sequence). V was pared by 2 bases and J by 9 bases, with 22 bases between. The CDR3 is 16 residues long. CDR3 bases: TGTGCCAGCAGTTTAAAGCCAATGCTGCCGACTATGCGCTACACCTTC. Protein: CASSLKPMLPTMRYTF.